The next 18 T cell receptor beta chains were all read from a single sample in a study of blood T cell repertoires in COVID-19. Only in-frame clones appear in the TCRdb table, and some are missing; sequencing was by immunoSEQ multiplex PCR. The data contain 100,000 to 150,000 clones, roughly 72% of them singletons. The sample was peripheral blood. Source of these receptors: a man aged 55 to 70 with acute or convalescent COVID-19.

This chain links TRBV7-9 with TRBJ1-1; D might be TRBD1 (6 bases). Deletions cut 5 bases from V and 1 base from J, with 14 bases between. CDR3 length: 15 residues. Germline CDR1 reads SEHNR; CDR2 reads FQNEAQ (reference sequence). The DNA of the CDR3 is TGTGCCAGCAGCCCCTCGAACAGGGCGAACACTGAAGCTTTCTTT. Its translation: CASSPSNRANTEAFF. The variable domain in full, completed from reference TRBV7-9 and TRBJ1-1, reads DTGVSQNPRHKITKRGQNVTFRCDPISEHNRLYWYRQTLGQGPEFLTYFQNEAQLEKSRLLSDRFSAERPKGSFSTLEIQRTEQGDSAMYLCASSPSNRANTEAFFGQGTRLTVV.

The CDR3, as DNA: TGTGCCAGCAGCCAGGGGCTGATCGGTTCACCCCTCCACTTT. Encoded protein: CASSQGLIGSPLHF. The V and J genes are TRBV6-5 and TRBJ1-6; the D gene is possibly TRBD1 (6 bases). The germline V gene has CDR1 MNHEY and CDR2 SVGAGI. V gave up 6 bases and J gave up 9 bases, with 15 bases separating them. This CDR3 region has 14 residues.

This sequence joins TRBV5-1 and TRBJ2-1; 11 nucleotides align to TRBD2. The V gene's germline CDR1 is SGHRS and CDR2 YFSETQ. The CDR3 length is 17 residues. V shed 0 bases, J shed 9 bases, and the junction held 11 bases outside the gene matches. The CDR3 is CASSLGTSGRANAEQFF. The CDR3 nucleotides read TGCGCCAGCAGCTTGGGAACTAGCGGGAGAGCGAATGCTGAGCAGTTCTTC.

DNA of the CDR3: TGCGCCAGCAGTCTGGACAGGGGGGGAGCTTTCTTT. The encoded protein is CASSLDRGGAFF. The chain joins TRBV10-2 to TRBJ1-1; 10 bases match TRBD1. The junction had 4 bases not matched to a gene; V was cut back by 5 bases and J by 10 bases. The CDR3 is made up of 12 amino acids. Germline-derived CDR1 and CDR2 are WSHSY and SAAADI.

The rearrangement joins TRBV6-6 to TRBJ2-7, with 8 bases identical to TRBD1. Per the germline V gene, CDR1 is MNHNY and CDR2 is SVGAGI (reference sequence). Losses at the gene ends were 5 bases for V and 3 bases for J; bases not matched to a gene: 9. This CDR3 has 15 amino acids. CDR3 nucleotides: TGTGCCAGCAGTGACCCCGGGACAGGAGTCTACGAGCAGTACTTC. This codes for CASSDPGTGVYEQYF.

This clone came up a few times. The chain is built from TRBV18 and TRBJ2-1, with 10 bases identical to TRBD2. CDR3 length: 17 residues. Germline V gives CDR1 KGHSH, CDR2 LQKENI. The J segment lost 3 bases and the V segment lost 3 bases, leaving 8 bases of the junction unmatched. DNA for the CDR3: TGTGCCAGCTCACCTCTAGAGGCTAGCGGGAGCTACAATGAGCAGTTCTTC. Its protein is CASSPLEASGSYNEQFF.

This clone was observed once. The J gene is TRBJ1-1, the V gene TRBV7-2; D is perhaps TRBD1 (6 bases). The CDR3 is 14 residues long. Between the trimmed V and J ends, which lost 7 bases and 0 bases, there was a span of 12 bases. CDR1 is SGHTA and CDR2 is FQGNSA in the germline V gene. This CDR3 is CASTPGHVNTEAFF. The CDR3 bases are TGTGCCAGCACACCGGGACATGTGAACACTGAAGCTTTCTTT.

The rearrangement links TRBV5-1 to TRBJ1-4, with a tentative D call TRBD1 (6 bases). The CDR3 covers 17 residues. Germline V gives CDR1 SGHRS, CDR2 YFSETQ. The V end lost 4 bases, the J end lost 2 bases, and 18 bases lay between the germline ends. The CDR3 DNA reads as TGCGCCAGCAGCCCTAGATGGGGGGGCGGCACTAATGAAAAACTGTTTTTT. It encodes CASSPRWGGGTNEKLFF.

This sequence joins TRBV29-1 and TRBJ1-3; D not certain. Deletions cut 3 bases from V and 4 bases from J, with 10 bases between. The CDR3 has 13 residues. Looked up from germline, CDR1 is SQVTM and CDR2 is ANQGSEA. The CDR3 loop reads CSVDGGQGNTIYF. Here the CDR3 DNA reads TGCAGCGTTGACGGAGGGCAAGGAAACACCATATATTTT.

This rearrangement joins TRBV5-5 to TRBJ2-6; 12 bases are a match to TRBD1. After removal of 9 bases from V and 2 bases from J, the junction contained 3 bases not matched to a gene. This CDR3 comprises 15 residues. Germline values: CDR1 SGHKS, CDR2 YYEKEE (reference sequence). CDR3 coding DNA: TGTGCCACCGGGACAGGGGGCGCTGGGGCCAACGTCCTGACTTTC. Translated, it gives CATGTGGAGANVLTF.

This clone is a singleton in its sample. The J gene is TRBJ2-3, the V gene TRBV7-3; maybe TRBD2 (5 bases). Looked up from germline, CDR1 is SGHTA and CDR2 is FQGTGA. V gave up 5 bases and J gave up 3 bases, with 12 bases separating them. The CDR3 totals 14 residues. In nucleotides, the CDR3 is TGTGCCAGCAGCGCTAGCAGGACTACAGATACGCAGTATTTT. Encoded protein: CASSASRTTDTQYF.

J is TRBJ2-1 and V is TRBV24-1; 8 positions agree with TRBD1. Per germline, CDR1 KGHDR and CDR2 SFDVKD. CDR3 length: 16 residues. Losses at the gene ends were 0 bases for V and 8 bases for J; bases not matched to a gene: 8. CDR3 bases: TGTGCCACCAGTGATTTGCTAGGGACAGGTCAAGATGAGCAGTTCTTC. Encoded protein: CATSDLLGTGQDEQFF.

This clone appeared a few times. V usage is TRBV27 and J usage is TRBJ2-3; possible D gene TRBD1, 6 bases. This CDR3 is built from 15 residues. V was shortened by 7 bases and J by 5 bases, with 19 bases between the two germline ends. The germline CDR1 and CDR2 sequences are MNHEY and SMNVEV (reference sequence). The CDR3, as DNA: TGTGCCAGCATCCCCAGGGGCCTCGGGATAGATACGCAGTATTTT. It is translated as CASIPRGLGIDTQYF.

This chain uses TRBV27 with TRBJ1-2; 7 positions match TRBD1. Looked up from germline, CDR1 is MNHEY and CDR2 is SMNVEV (reference sequence). This CDR3 contains 14 residues. J was trimmed by 7 bases and V by 6 bases; bases with no gene match: 11. The CDR3 spells CASSSTGPQGGYTF. The CDR3 nucleotides are TGTGCCAGCAGCTCGACAGGGCCCCAAGGTGGCTACACCTTC.

The J gene is TRBJ1-3, the V gene TRBV6-5; the D is unclear. The germline gives CDR1 MNHEY, CDR2 SVGAGI. Trimming removed 7 bases from V and 3 bases from J, with 4 bases in between. This CDR3 has 11 residues. CDR3 amino acids: CASIVGNTIYF. The CDR3 region has the DNA TGTGCCAGCATAGTTGGAAACACCATATATTTT.

The chain has TRBV11-3 and TRBJ2-1, with a weak D call TRBD1 (5 bases). Germline values: CDR1 SGHNT, CDR2 YENEEA. Trimming stripped 5 bases from V and 0 bases from J, with 11 bases between. This CDR3 has 15 amino acids. CDR3 amino acids: CASSLRQSSYNEQFF. The CDR3 nucleotides are TGTGCCAGCAGCCTCAGACAGAGCTCCTACAATGAGCAGTTCTTC.

J is TRBJ2-1 and V is TRBV7-2; D gene ambiguous. There are 14 residues in the CDR3. Germline CDR1 reads SGHTA; CDR2 reads FQGNSA. The V end lost 8 bases, the J end lost 4 bases, and 15 bases lay between the germline ends. The CDR3 bases are TGTGCCAGCGGTGTGGTGGCCAGATACAATGAGCAGTTCTTC. Translated, it gives CASGVVARYNEQFF. Looking up the rest from reference TRBV7-2 and TRBJ2-1 gives the full variable domain: GAGVSQSPSNKVTEKGKDVELRCDPISGHTALYWYRQSLGQGLEFLIYFQGNSAPDKSGLPSDRFSAERTGGSVSTLTIQRTQQEDSAVYLCASGVVARYNEQFFGPGTRLTVL.

The V call is TRBV5-1, the J call TRBJ2-1, with 9 bases that match TRBD2. The ends lost 2 bases at V and 7 bases at J; junction bases unmatched: 7. Germline values: CDR1 SGHRS, CDR2 YFSETQ. CDR3 length: 15 amino acids. The CDR3 region is CASSLTLAGANEQFF. DNA of the CDR3: TGCGCCAGCAGCTTAACCTTAGCGGGGGCTAATGAGCAGTTCTTC.